What follows describes a single TCR beta chain. The sample is drawn from a study of cytomegalovirus exposure and HLA in healthy donors. V lost 4 bases and J 6 bases, leaving 8 bases between the germline ends. The CDR3 runs to 12 residues. PCR used 60 Vbeta primers and 13 Jbeta primers. Clones were read by immunoSEQ multiplex PCR, and TCRdb kept only the in-frame ones, dropping some. Of 140,000 or so clones listed, around 67% are singletons. The TCR comes from a man aged 18 to 30 in good health and CMV-seropositive. The sequencing sample was made of PBMCs. The chain uses TRBV5-3 and TRBJ2-1; D is uncertain. TRBV5-3 is an open reading frame, and its role is uncertain. CDR3 sequence reads: CARSPLPNEQFF. CDR3 in DNA: TGTGCCAGAAGCCCCCTCCCCAATGAGCAGTTCTTC.